This TCR beta chain was obtained from a study of blood T cell repertoires in COVID-19. Sequencing used immunoSEQ multiplex PCR; TCRdb keeps in-frame clones, though not all of them. There are roughly 340,000 clones in the sample; around 87% occur only once, and roughly 1.9% lies in the top ten. This sequence originates from a man in his forties in a cohort exposed to, infected with or recovered from COVID-19 (not recorded which). The material sequenced was PBMCs or T cells enriched from blood (not recorded which).

The CDR3 is CASSFRTSGRARPYEQYF. DNA for the CDR3: TGTGCCAGCAGCTTCAGGACTAGCGGGAGGGCCCGTCCATACGAGCAGTACTTC. The V call is TRBV5-6, the J call TRBJ2-7, with TRBD2 matching over 15 bases. Germline CDR1 reads SGHDT; CDR2 reads YYEEEE. This CDR3 comprises 18 residues. V was clipped by 2 bases and J by 4 bases; unmatched bases: 10.